These 10 T cell receptor beta chains were sequenced from one sample in a study of blood T cells in healthy people across ages. Primers used in a second PCR of about 7 to 12 cycles were a sample-barcoded 5' primer and a J-beta primer mix. Via MiXCR, TCRdb re-called the 5' RACE reads, giving one row per CDR3 protein. The profile covers hundreds of thousands of distinct CDR3 sequences, with under 35% appearing a single time and around a sixth taken by the ten largest. The sample was blood. The receptors shown here come from a woman older than 75 in good health.

In this sample, this clonotype turned up many times. At one boundary the junction diverges from the germline segment, which might be a read error. The chain recombines TRBV12-3 or TRBV12-4 with TRBJ2-1, with TRBD2 identical over 10 bases. This CDR3 has 15 amino acids. The CDR3 DNA sequence: TGCGCCAGCAGCTTCAGCGGGGGGGCGAACAATGAGCAGTTCTTC. This translates into CASSFSGGANNEQFF.

This clonotype was seen more than once but under ten times. The rearrangement uses TRBV29-1 and TRBJ1-1; TRBD1 agrees at 7 bases. V gave up 7 bases and J gave up 4 bases; unmatched junction bases: 12. Germline CDR1 reads SQVTM; CDR2 reads ANQGSEA. The CDR3 is 14 residues long. CDR3 loop: CSAAIGQAGTEAFF. The CDR3 DNA reads TGCAGCGCTGCCATAGGACAGGCAGGCACTGAAGCTTTCTTT.

In its sample, this clonotype was seen many times. The rearrangement uses TRBV6-2 or TRBV6-3 and TRBJ2-7; no reliable D call. CDR1 and CDR2 (germline): MNHEY, SVGEGT. V gave up 4 bases and J gave up 2 bases, with 9 bases separating them. The length of the CDR3 is 13 residues. The CDR3 reads CASSSQQTYEQYF. The CDR3 DNA follows: TGTGCCAGCAGTTCGCAACAGACCTACGAGCAGTACTTC.

This clonotype was found many times. The chain links TRBV12-3 or TRBV12-4 to TRBJ1-4; 11 positions match TRBD1. The CDR3 is made up of 19 amino acids. J was trimmed by 0 bases and V by 4 bases; bases with no gene match: 10. The CDR3 loop reads CASSSRDRGIFATNEKLFF. The CDR3 DNA reads as TGTGCCAGCAGTTCACGGGACAGGGGGATCTTTGCAACTAATGAAAAACTGTTTTTT.

For this clonotype: One base away lies a much larger clone, so this may be a sequencing read error. The chain combines TRBV9 with TRBJ2-1; D not certain. The germline V gene encodes CDR1 SGDLS and CDR2 YYNGEE. This CDR3 is 15 amino acids long. The V end was cut by 4 bases, the J end by 6 bases, with 17 bases between. DNA of the CDR3: TGTGCCAGCAGCCCCGGGCCGCCCCCCTGCAATGAGCAGTTCTTC. Its protein is CASSPGPPPCNEQFF.

The table lists this clonotype with many counts. This chain uses TRBV24-1 with TRBJ2-1, with TRBD1 matching over 9 bases. J was trimmed by 5 bases and V by 4 bases; bases with no gene match: 5. The germline V gene encodes CDR1 KGHDR and CDR2 SFDVKD. This CDR3 has 15 amino acids. In DNA, the CDR3 is TGTGCCACCAGTGACCCGGGACAGGGAAACAATGAGCAGTTCTTC. Its protein is CATSDPGQGNNEQFF.

Ten or more counts support this clonotype. The chain joins TRBV18 to TRBJ2-7, with D perhaps matching TRBD2 (6 bases). The CDR3 length is 13 residues. Germline CDR1 reads KGHSH; CDR2 reads LQKENI. Trimming took off 6 bases at V and 4 bases at J, with 13 bases between the two ends. The CDR3 DNA follows: TGTGCCAGCTCCCCGTCGGGGGATTACGAGCAGTACTTC. This gives the protein CASSPSGDYEQYF. Drawing the rest from reference TRBV18 and TRBJ2-7, the complete variable domain is NAGVMQNPRHLVRRRGQEARLRCSPMKGHSHVYWYRQLPEEGLKFMVYLQKENIIDESGMPKERFSAEFPKEGPSILRIQQVVRGDSAAYFCASSPSGDYEQYFGPGTRLTVT.

The V gene is TRBV25-1, the J gene TRBJ1-2, with TRBD1 matching 7 bases. Germline CDR1 reads MGHDK; CDR2 reads SYGVNS. The V gene end was trimmed by 6 bases and the J gene end by 1 base; junction bases not matched to a gene: 8. The CDR3 sequence is 15 residues long. The CDR3 spells CASSQTGVINYGYTF. CDR3 in DNA: TGTGCCAGCAGCCAAACAGGGGTGATTAACTATGGCTACACCTTC.

At least ten counts were recorded for this clonotype. This sequence joins TRBV6-2 or TRBV6-3 and TRBJ2-1, with D uncertain. Germline CDR1 MNHEY, CDR2 SVGEGT. Trimming took off 3 bases at V and 6 bases at J, with 12 bases between the two ends. This CDR3 contains 14 residues. CDR3 residues: CASSYGDTANEQFF. CDR3 DNA sequence: TGTGCCAGCAGTTATGGGGATACCGCCAATGAGCAGTTCTTC.

This clonotype was detected only a few times. Possible read error: a much larger clone is one base away. The chain uses TRBV6-2 or TRBV6-3 and TRBJ2-5, with TRBD2 matching over 10 bases. The CDR3 totals 13 residues. V lost 7 bases to trimming and J lost 11 bases; unmatched junction nucleotides: 10. The germline gives CDR1 MNHEY, CDR2 SVGEGT. The CDR3 is CASKPGLANEQYF. CDR3 in DNA: TGTGCCAGCAAACCGGGACTAGCGAATGAGCAGTACTTC.